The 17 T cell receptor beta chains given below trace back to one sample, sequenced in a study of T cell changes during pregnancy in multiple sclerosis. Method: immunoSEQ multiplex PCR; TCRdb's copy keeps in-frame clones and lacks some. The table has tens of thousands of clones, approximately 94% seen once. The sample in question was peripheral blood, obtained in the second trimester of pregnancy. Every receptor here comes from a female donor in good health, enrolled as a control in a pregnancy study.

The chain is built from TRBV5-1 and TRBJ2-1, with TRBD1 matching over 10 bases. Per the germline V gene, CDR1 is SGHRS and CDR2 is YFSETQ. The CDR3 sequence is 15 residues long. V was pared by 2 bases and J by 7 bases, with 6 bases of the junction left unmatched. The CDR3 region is CASSFRTGGFNEQFF. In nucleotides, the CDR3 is TGCGCCAGCAGCTTCCGGACAGGGGGGTTTAATGAGCAGTTCTTC.

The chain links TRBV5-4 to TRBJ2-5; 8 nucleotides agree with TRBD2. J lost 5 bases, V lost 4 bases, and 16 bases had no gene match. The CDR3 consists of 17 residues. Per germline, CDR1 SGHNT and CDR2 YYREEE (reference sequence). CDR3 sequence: CASSPKRGRGKEETQYF. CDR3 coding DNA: TGTGCCAGCAGCCCTAAGCGGGGGCGGGGGAAGGAGGAGACCCAGTACTTC.

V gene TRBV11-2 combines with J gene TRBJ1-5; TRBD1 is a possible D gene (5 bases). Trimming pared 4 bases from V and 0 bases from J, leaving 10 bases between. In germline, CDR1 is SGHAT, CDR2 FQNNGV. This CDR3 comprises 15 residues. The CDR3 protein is CASSSGLNSNQPQHF. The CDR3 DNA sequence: TGTGCCAGCAGCTCAGGGTTAAATAGCAATCAGCCCCAGCATTTT. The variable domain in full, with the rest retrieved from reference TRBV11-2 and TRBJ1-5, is EAGVAQSPRYKIIEKRQSVAFWCNPISGHATLYWYQQILGQGPKLLIQFQNNGVVDDSQLPKDRFSAERLKGVDSTLKIQPAKLEDSAVYLCASSSGLNSNQPQHFGDGTRLSIL.

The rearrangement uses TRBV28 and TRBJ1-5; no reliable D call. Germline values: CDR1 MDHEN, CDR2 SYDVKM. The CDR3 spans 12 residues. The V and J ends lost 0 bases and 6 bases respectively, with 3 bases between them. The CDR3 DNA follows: TGTGCCAGCAGTTTATGGGCTCAGCCCCAGCATTTT. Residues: CASSLWAQPQHF.

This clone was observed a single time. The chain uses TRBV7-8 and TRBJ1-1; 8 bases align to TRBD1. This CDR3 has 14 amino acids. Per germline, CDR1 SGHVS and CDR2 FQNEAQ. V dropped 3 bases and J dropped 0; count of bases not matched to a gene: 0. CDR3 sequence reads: CASSLDRVNTEAFF. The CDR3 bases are TGTGCCAGCAGCTTGGACAGGGTGAACACTGAAGCTTTCTTT.

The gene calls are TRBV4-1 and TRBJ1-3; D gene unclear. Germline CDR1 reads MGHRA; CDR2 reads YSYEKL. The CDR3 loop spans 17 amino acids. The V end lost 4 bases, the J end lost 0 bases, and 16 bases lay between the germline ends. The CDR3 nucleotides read TGCGCCAGCAGCCCCAGGATATCGGAAAGCTCTGGAAACACCATATATTTT. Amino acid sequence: CASSPRISESSGNTIYF.

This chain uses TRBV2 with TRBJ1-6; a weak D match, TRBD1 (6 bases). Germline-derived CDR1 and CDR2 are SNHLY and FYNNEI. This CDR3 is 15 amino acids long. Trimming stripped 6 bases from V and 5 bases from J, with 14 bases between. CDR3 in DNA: TGTGCCAGCAGCCTTGACAGGATCAATAATTCACCCCTCCACTTT. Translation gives CASSLDRINNSPLHF.

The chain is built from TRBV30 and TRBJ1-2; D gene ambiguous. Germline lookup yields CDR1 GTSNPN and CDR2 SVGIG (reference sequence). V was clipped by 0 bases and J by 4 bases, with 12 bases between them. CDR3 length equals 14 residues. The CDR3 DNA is TGTGCCTGGAGTGTACGGTCCGAATTCTATGGCTACACCTTC. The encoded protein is CAWSVRSEFYGYTF.

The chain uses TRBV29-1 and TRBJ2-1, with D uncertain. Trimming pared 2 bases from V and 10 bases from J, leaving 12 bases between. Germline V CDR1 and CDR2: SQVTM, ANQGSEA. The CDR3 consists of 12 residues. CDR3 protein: CSVEKNRQEQFF. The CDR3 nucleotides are TGCAGCGTTGAAAAGAACCGCCAGGAGCAGTTCTTC.

This chain's CDR3 is CSVLGAGELFF. CDR3 nucleotides: TGCAGCGTCCTAGGGGCCGGGGAGCTGTTTTTT. The chain is built from TRBV29-1 and TRBJ2-2, with a tentative D call TRBD1 (5 bases). The CDR3 has 11 amino acids. The germline CDR1 and CDR2 sequences are SQVTM and ANQGSEA. V was pared by 6 bases and J by 6 bases, with 8 bases between.

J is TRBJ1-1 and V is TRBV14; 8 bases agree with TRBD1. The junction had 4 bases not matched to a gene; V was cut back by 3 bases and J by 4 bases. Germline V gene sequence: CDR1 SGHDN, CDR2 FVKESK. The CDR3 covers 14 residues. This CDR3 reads CASSQSTGGTEAFF. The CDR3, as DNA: TGTGCCAGCAGCCAGAGCACAGGGGGCACTGAAGCTTTCTTT.

CDR3 loop: CASTAGGAGGRTDTQYF. The CDR3 DNA sequence: TGTGCCAGCACCGCCGGGGGGGCGGGGGGACGTACAGATACGCAGTATTTT. This chain links TRBV28 with TRBJ2-3; 8 nucleotides align to TRBD2. Germline V gives CDR1 MDHEN, CDR2 SYDVKM. The CDR3 runs 17 residues. Trimming removed 7 bases from V and 3 bases from J; junction bases left unmatched: 15.

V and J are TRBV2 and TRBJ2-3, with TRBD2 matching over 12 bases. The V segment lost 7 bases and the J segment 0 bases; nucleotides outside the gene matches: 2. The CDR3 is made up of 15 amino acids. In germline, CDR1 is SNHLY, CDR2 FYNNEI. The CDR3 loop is CASTTSGGSTDTQYF. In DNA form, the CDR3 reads TGTGCCAGCACGACTAGCGGGGGAAGCACAGATACGCAGTATTTT.

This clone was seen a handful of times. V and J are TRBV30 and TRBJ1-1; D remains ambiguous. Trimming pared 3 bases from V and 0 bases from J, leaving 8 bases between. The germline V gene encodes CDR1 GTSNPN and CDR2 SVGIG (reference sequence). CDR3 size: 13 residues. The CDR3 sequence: CAWSYRMNTEAFF. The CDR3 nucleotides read TGTGCCTGGAGCTACCGAATGAACACTGAAGCTTTCTTT.

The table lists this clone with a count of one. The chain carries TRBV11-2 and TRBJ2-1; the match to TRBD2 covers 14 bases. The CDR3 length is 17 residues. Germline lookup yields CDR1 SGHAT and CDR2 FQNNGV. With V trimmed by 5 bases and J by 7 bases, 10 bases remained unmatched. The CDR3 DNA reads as TGTGCCAGCAGCCACCACCCGGGACTAGCGGGGGATAATGAGCAGTTCTTC. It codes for CASSHHPGLAGDNEQFF.

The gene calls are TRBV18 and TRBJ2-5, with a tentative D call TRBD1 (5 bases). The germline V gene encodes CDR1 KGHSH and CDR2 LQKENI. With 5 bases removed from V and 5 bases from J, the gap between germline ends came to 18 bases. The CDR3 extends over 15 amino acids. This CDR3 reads CASSANPGWRETQYF. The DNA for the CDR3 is TGTGCCAGCTCAGCTAATCCAGGGTGGCGGGAGACCCAGTACTTC. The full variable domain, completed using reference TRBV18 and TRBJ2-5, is NAGVMQNPRHLVRRRGQEARLRCSPMKGHSHVYWYRQLPEEGLKFMVYLQKENIIDESGMPKERFSAEFPKEGPSILRIQQVVRGDSAAYFCASSANPGWRETQYFGPGTRLLVL.

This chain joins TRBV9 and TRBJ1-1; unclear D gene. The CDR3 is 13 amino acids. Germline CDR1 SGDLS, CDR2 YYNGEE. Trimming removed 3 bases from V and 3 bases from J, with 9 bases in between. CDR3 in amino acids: CASSERLDTEAFF. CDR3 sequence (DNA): TGTGCCAGCAGCGAGAGGTTGGACACTGAAGCTTTCTTT. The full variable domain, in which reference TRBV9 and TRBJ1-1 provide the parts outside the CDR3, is DSGVTQTPKHLITATGQRVTLRCSPRSGDLSVYWYQQSLDQGLQFLIQYYNGEERAKGNILERFSAQQFPDLHSELNLSSLELGDSALYFCASSERLDTEAFFGQGTRLTVV.